The 29 T cell receptor beta chains below were found in one sample sequenced in a study of spatial heterogeneity in lung cancer. From the 5' RACE reads, TCRdb called clonotypes with MiXCR, one entry per CDR3 protein. The sample lists over 14,000 distinct CDR3 sequences; about a tenth were seen once. Indicated time point: sample taken at primary tumor resection. Frozen PBMC, nontumor lung or tumor provided whole RNA, which was sequenced unsorted. Sequenced here: PBMCs, sampled at surgery. The receptors were gathered from a female donor with early-stage non-small cell lung cancer.

The table lists this clonotype with many counts. J is TRBJ2-3 and V is TRBV18, with TRBD2 matching over 11 bases. V gave up 1 base and J gave up 6 bases; unmatched junction bases: 3. Germline loops: CDR1 KGHSH, CDR2 LQKENI. The CDR3 loop spans 15 amino acids. The CDR3 bases are TGTGCCAGCTCACCACTAGCGGGGGGGCCGGATACGCAGTATTTT. It codes for CASSPLAGGPDTQYF.

This clonotype was counted a few times. The V and J genes are TRBV13 and TRBJ2-5, with a tentative D call TRBD2 (5 bases). V lost 0 bases and J lost 5, with 10 bases in between. Germline V CDR1 and CDR2: PRHDT, FYEKMQ (reference sequence). This CDR3 has 14 residues. CDR3 sequence: CASSLGGSTETQYF. The CDR3 nucleotides are TGTGCCAGCAGCTTAGGAGGGAGTACGGAGACCCAGTACTTC.

This clonotype was counted many times. The chain recombines TRBV3-1 with TRBJ1-4; D remains unclear. Germline V gene sequence: CDR1 LGHDT, CDR2 YNNKEL (reference sequence). V lost 9 bases to trimming and J lost 3 bases, with 17 bases between them. The CDR3 has 15 amino acids. CDR3 sequence reads: CASINRGAANEKLFF. The CDR3 nucleotides read TGTGCCAGTATAAATCGAGGCGCGGCTAATGAAAAACTGTTTTTT.

The V and J genes are TRBV11-3 and TRBJ2-1; D is undetermined. Trimming pared 5 bases from V and 7 bases from J, leaving 21 bases between. Germline V lookup: CDR1 SGHNT, CDR2 YENEEA. This CDR3 spans 16 amino acids. The CDR3 spells CASSLSRASARNEQFF. DNA of the CDR3: TGTGCCAGCAGCCTTTCCCGGGCCTCAGCCCGGAATGAGCAGTTCTTC.

The V call is TRBV6-1, the J call TRBJ1-1; 7 nucleotides match TRBD1. J was trimmed by 8 bases and V by 5 bases; bases with no gene match: 8. CDR3 length: 13 amino acids. Germline V gives CDR1 MNHNS, CDR2 SASEGT. The CDR3 DNA follows: TGTGCCAGCAGTCCCGGGACAGAGATCGAAGCTTTCTTT. This translates into CASSPGTEIEAFF.

This clonotype was recorded at least ten times. The chain couples TRBV7-2 to TRBJ1-2; possible D gene TRBD1, 6 bases. V was cut by 0 bases and J by 4 bases, with 9 bases left in between. This CDR3 comprises 14 residues. CDR1 is SGHTA and CDR2 is FQGNSA in the germline V gene. As DNA, the CDR3 is TGTGCCAGCAGCTTAGCGGCAGGGGTCTATGGCTACACCTTC. The encoded protein is CASSLAAGVYGYTF.

Ten or more counts support this clonotype. This chain links TRBV5-1 with TRBJ1-1; D is ambiguous. Trimming pared 0 bases from V and 7 bases from J, leaving 13 bases between. This CDR3 comprises 14 residues. From germline, CDR1 is SGHRS and CDR2 YFSETQ. The CDR3 sequence is CASSLAPILGEAFF. The CDR3 DNA sequence: TGCGCCAGCAGCTTGGCCCCGATCCTTGGTGAAGCTTTCTTT.

This clonotype was counted a few times. The J gene is TRBJ1-5, the V gene TRBV12-3 or TRBV12-4; 8 bases are a match to TRBD1. The length of the CDR3 is 13 residues. V dropped 11 bases and J dropped 5; count of bases not matched to a gene: 8. This chain's CDR3 is CASRGQGHQPQHF. The CDR3 DNA follows: TGTGCCTCCCGCGGACAGGGACATCAGCCCCAGCATTTT.

The sample holds many counts of this clonotype. The chain has TRBV24-1 and TRBJ2-2; D is ambiguous. Germline loops: CDR1 KGHDR, CDR2 SFDVKD. The ends were cut back, 3 bases at V and 4 bases at J, with 14 bases in the middle. The CDR3 runs 16 residues. In DNA, the CDR3 is TGTGCCACCAGTGATCCGACTCCAATGGGCACCGGGGAGCTGTTTTTT. This encodes CATSDPTPMGTGELFF.

This clonotype was recorded many times. The rearrangement uses TRBV11-2 and TRBJ2-3; 11 bases are shared with TRBD2. V gave up 0 bases and J gave up 7 bases; unmatched junction bases: 6. The CDR3 has 16 residues. Germline values: CDR1 SGHAT, CDR2 FQNNGV. In DNA form, the CDR3 reads TGTGCCAGCAGCTTAGATACTAGCGGGGGACAGAATACGCAGTATTTT. This gives the protein CASSLDTSGGQNTQYF.

This clonotype was seen ten or more times. The V call is TRBV20-1, the J call TRBJ1-2; no firm D call. The CDR3 spans 14 residues. Per germline, CDR1 DFQATT and CDR2 SNEGSKA (reference sequence). Trimming took 3 bases from V and 0 from J, leaving 11 bases between them. The chain's CDR3 is CSASREETNYGYTF. CDR3 in DNA: TGCAGTGCTAGCCGGGAAGAAACTAACTATGGCTACACCTTC.

By share, this clonotype counts as medium-sized. The rearrangement links TRBV7-8 to TRBJ2-7; 8 bases align to TRBD1. Per germline, CDR1 SGHVS and CDR2 FQNEAQ. CDR3 length: 14 amino acids. Losses at the gene ends were 1 base for V and 7 bases for J; bases not matched to a gene: 6. The CDR3 reads CASSLGTGSGEQYF. The CDR3 nucleotides are TGTGCCAGCAGCTTAGGGACAGGGTCGGGAGAGCAGTACTTC.

A word on this clonotype: This may come from a read error, since a much larger clone is one base off. V and J are TRBV7-2 and TRBJ2-4; no firm D call. The length of the CDR3 is 14 residues. Germline CDR1 reads SGHTA; CDR2 reads FQGNSA. CDR3 bases: TGTGCCAGCAGCTTAGGGGATAGTAGTAACATTCGGTACTTC. Encoded protein: CASSLGDSSNIRYF.

This clonotype was recorded at least ten times. The chain is built from TRBV7-2 and TRBJ2-7; D not certain. The CDR3 covers 13 residues. V lost 7 bases and J 4 bases, leaving 14 bases between the germline ends. Germline assignment: CDR1 SGHTA and CDR2 FQGNSA. CDR3 residues: CASTYAGPYEQYF. Written as DNA, the CDR3 is TGTGCCAGCACCTATGCCGGCCCTTACGAGCAGTACTTC.

This clonotype showed up many times. This chain links TRBV27 with TRBJ2-7, with 9 bases lining up with TRBD2. From germline, CDR1 is MNHEY and CDR2 SMNVEV (reference sequence). V shed 1 base and J 5 bases; nucleotides not matched to a gene: 3. CDR3 length: 14 residues. DNA of the CDR3: TGTGCCAGCAGTTTATGGCGGGGGGGCCACGAGCAGTACTTC. Its protein product is CASSLWRGGHEQYF.

The gene calls are TRBV6-1 and TRBJ2-2; D is unresolved. Germline CDR1 and CDR2: MNHNS and SASEGT. The length of the CDR3 is 14 residues. Trimming shortened V by 4 bases and J by 1 base, and 7 bases separated the two germline ends. CDR3 in amino acids: CASSGGRNTGELFF. DNA for the CDR3: TGTGCCAGCAGTGGCGGACGGAACACCGGGGAGCTGTTTTTT.

The gene calls are TRBV6-2 or TRBV6-3 and TRBJ2-1; the D call may be TRBD1 or TRBD2 (5 bases each). Trimming stripped 11 bases from V and 9 bases from J, with 23 bases between. The germline CDR1 and CDR2 sequences are MNHEY and SVGEGT. This CDR3 is 14 amino acids long. The CDR3 region has the DNA TGTGCCGCAGGGCCTGCTAGCATCGCGGCTGAGCAGTTCTTC. Translation: CAAGPASIAAEQFF.

This clonotype came up many times. CDR3: CASSLVAGNLNYGYTF. The CDR3 DNA reads TGTGCCAGCAGTTTAGTGGCAGGAAATTTAAACTATGGCTACACCTTC. The chain has TRBV28 and TRBJ1-2, with D unresolved. V shed 2 bases and J shed 2 bases, with 15 bases lying between them. CDR1 MDHEN and CDR2 SYDVKM come from the germline V gene. This CDR3 is built from 16 residues.

CDR3 DNA sequence: TGTGCCAGCAGCTTTTGGTCAGATACGCAGTATTTT. As protein: CASSFWSDTQYF. V is TRBV7-9 and J is TRBJ2-3; D gene ambiguous. Germline loops: CDR1 SEHNR, CDR2 FQNEAQ (reference sequence). The CDR3 consists of 12 residues. V was shortened by 3 bases and J by 4 bases, with 5 bases between the two germline ends.

This clonotype appeared many times. V usage is TRBV11-2 and J usage is TRBJ2-7, with D uncertain. The germline CDR1 and CDR2 sequences are SGHAT and FQNNGV. This CDR3 spans 12 amino acids. V was trimmed by 6 bases and J by 0 bases, leaving 6 bases between them. The CDR3 loop reads CASRYTSYEQYF. The CDR3 nucleotides are TGTGCCAGCAGGTACACCTCCTACGAGCAGTACTTC.

This clonotype appeared many times. The rearrangement uses TRBV6-6 and TRBJ1-4; TRBD1 is a possible D gene (5 bases). Trimming took 7 bases from V and 11 from J, leaving 14 bases between them. The germline CDR1 and CDR2 sequences are MNHNY and SVGAGI (reference sequence). This CDR3 contains 12 residues. The CDR3 coding sequence is TGTGCCAGCACCCCGGACATTGGGAAACTGTTTTTT. Amino acids: CASTPDIGKLFF.

This clonotype was found a few times. The rearrangement links TRBV7-8 to TRBJ2-2; 14 bases fit TRBD2. V lost 6 bases to trimming and J lost 4 bases; unmatched junction nucleotides: 7. This CDR3 is built from 17 residues. Looked up from germline, CDR1 is SGHVS and CDR2 is FQNEAQ. DNA of the CDR3: TGTGCCAGCAGTCCGACTAGCGGGGGGGATCGCACCGGGGAGCTGTTTTTT. This codes for CASSPTSGGDRTGELFF. Using reference TRBV7-8 and TRBJ2-2 for the parts outside the CDR3, the full variable domain is GAGVSQSPRYKVAKRGQDVALRCDPISGHVSLFWYQQALGQGPEFLTYFQNEAQLDKSGLPSDRFFAERPEGSVSTLKIQRTQQEDSAVYLCASSPTSGGDRTGELFFGEGSRLTVL.

This clonotype was seen many times. The chain employs TRBV7-8 and TRBJ2-3; the D gene is possibly TRBD2 (5 bases). The CDR3 runs 18 residues. The V end was cut by 0 bases, the J end by 7 bases, with 23 bases between. Germline V gives CDR1 SGHVS, CDR2 FQNEAQ. CDR3 DNA: TGTGCCAGCAGCTTAGCGAGGTTAAAGACTACCCGTTCATATACGCAGTATTTT. It codes for CASSLARLKTTRSYTQYF.

The chain has TRBV19 and TRBJ1-5; D is ambiguous. CDR3 length: 13 residues. With 5 bases removed from V and 2 bases from J, the gap between germline ends came to 7 bases. The V gene's germline CDR1 is LNHDA and CDR2 SQIVND (reference sequence). The CDR3 nucleotides are TGTGCCAGTAGTCTGAAGGGCAATCAGCCCCAGCATTTT. This gives the protein CASSLKGNQPQHF.

DNA of the CDR3: TGCGCCAGCAGGCCACAGGGGAACACCGGGGAGCTGTTTTTT. It is translated as CASRPQGNTGELFF. This chain joins TRBV5-1 and TRBJ2-2, with D possibly TRBD1 on 6 matching bases. This CDR3 spans 14 amino acids. Germline values: CDR1 SGHRS, CDR2 YFSETQ. Deletions cut 5 bases from V and 1 base from J, with 9 bases between.

V is TRBV7-8 and J is TRBJ1-6; no reliable D call. Germline CDR1 and CDR2: SGHVS and FQNEAQ. This CDR3 is 16 amino acids long. Trimming removed 4 bases at V and 9 bases at J, with 19 bases between. CDR3 loop: CASSSPVAGGISPLHF. The CDR3 DNA reads TGTGCCAGCAGCTCCCCCGTGGCGGGCGGAATTTCACCCCTCCACTTT.

Only one count was recorded for this clonotype. A read error may be the cause here, since a much bigger clone is one base away. The CDR3 loop is CASGPTQQGAGYTF. The CDR3 coding sequence is TGTGCCAGCGGTCCTACTCAACAGGGGGCTGGCTACACCTTC. The chain is built from TRBV6-6 and TRBJ1-2; 9 bases map to TRBD1. This CDR3 has 14 residues. Per the germline V gene, CDR1 is MNHNY and CDR2 is SVGAGI (reference sequence). The V segment lost 8 bases and the J segment 7 bases; nucleotides outside the gene matches: 11.

Ten or more counts support this clonotype. The chain links TRBV6-5 to TRBJ2-7; D gene ambiguous. The CDR3 is made up of 14 amino acids. CDR1 and CDR2 from the germline V gene are MNHEY and SVGAGI. Trimming shortened V by 5 bases and J by 0 bases, and 11 bases separated the two germline ends. The CDR3 DNA sequence: TGTGCCAGCAGTCCGACGGCGCCCTCCTACGAGCAGTACTTC. Its protein product is CASSPTAPSYEQYF.

At least ten counts were recorded for this clonotype. This chain joins TRBV28 and TRBJ2-3; D gene uncertain. V was clipped by 4 bases and J by 5 bases, with 4 bases between them. The CDR3 has 11 residues. Germline CDR1 MDHEN, CDR2 SYDVKM. The DNA for the CDR3 is TGTGCCAGCAGTTATAAAGATACGCAGTATTTT. Its translation: CASSYKDTQYF. The variable domain in full, with the rest retrieved from reference TRBV28 and TRBJ2-3, is DVKVTQSSRYLVKRTGEKVFLECVQDMDHENMFWYRQDPGLGLRLIYFSYDVKMKEKGDIPEGYSVSREKKERFSLILESASTNQTSMYLCASSYKDTQYFGPGTRLTVL.